Listed here is a single TCR beta chain. Its specificity is unknown. Libraries were prepared by immunoSEQ multiplex PCR; TCRdb keeps only in-frame clonotypes and omits some of them. Found here are approximately 280,000 clones, around 87% of them singletons; the top ten hold less than 3.5%. This record belongs to a study of Ad26.COV2.S vaccination and SARS-CoV-2 variants. At the level of the study: Once or twice, 56 days apart, Ad26.COV2.S was delivered intramuscularly. Study-wide results and limits: Analyses that measured TCR breadth and depth may have underestimated total T cell responses. CD8+ and CD4+ T cells specific for spike reportedly responded with substantial breadth after vaccination. Placebo recipients showed lower spike-specific TCR breadth than vaccinees.

The germline V and J ends were trimmed by 5 bases and 0 bases, with 8 bases remaining between them. This CDR3 spans 14 amino acids. CDR1 MNHEY and CDR2 SMNVEV come from the germline V gene (reference sequence). Stated treatment: 15 to 20 received Ad26.COV2.S at low or high dose, single or two shots; 5 received placebo; per-sample allocation not given. All samples were drawn on day 63, counting from the first vaccine or placebo injection. This chain links TRBV27 with TRBJ2-1; possible D gene TRBD2, 6 bases. The sample consisted of peripheral blood, taken in a trial of Ad26.COV2.S vaccine versus placebo. This receptor was obtained from a person between 18 and 65 years old who received the Ad26.COV2.S COVID-19 vaccine or a placebo. The CDR3, as DNA: TGTGCCAGCAGTGAAGCGGGCTCCTACAATGAGCAGTTCTTC. Protein sequence: CASSEAGSYNEQFF.